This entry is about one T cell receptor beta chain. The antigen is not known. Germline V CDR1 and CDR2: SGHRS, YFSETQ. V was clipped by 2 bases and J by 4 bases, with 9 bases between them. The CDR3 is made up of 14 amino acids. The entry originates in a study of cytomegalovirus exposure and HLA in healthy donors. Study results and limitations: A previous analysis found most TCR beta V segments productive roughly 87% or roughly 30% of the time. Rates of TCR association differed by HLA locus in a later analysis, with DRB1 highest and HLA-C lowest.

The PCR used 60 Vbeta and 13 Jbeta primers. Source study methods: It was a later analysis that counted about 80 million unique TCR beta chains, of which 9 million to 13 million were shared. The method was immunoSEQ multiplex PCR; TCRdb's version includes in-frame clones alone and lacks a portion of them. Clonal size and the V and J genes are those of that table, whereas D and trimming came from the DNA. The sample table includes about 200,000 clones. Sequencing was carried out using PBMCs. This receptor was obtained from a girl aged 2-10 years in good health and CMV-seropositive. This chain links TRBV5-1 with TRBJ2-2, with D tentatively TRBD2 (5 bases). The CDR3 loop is CASSFFAGTGELFF. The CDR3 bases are TGCGCCAGCAGCTTTTTCGCGGGCACCGGGGAGCTGTTTTTT.